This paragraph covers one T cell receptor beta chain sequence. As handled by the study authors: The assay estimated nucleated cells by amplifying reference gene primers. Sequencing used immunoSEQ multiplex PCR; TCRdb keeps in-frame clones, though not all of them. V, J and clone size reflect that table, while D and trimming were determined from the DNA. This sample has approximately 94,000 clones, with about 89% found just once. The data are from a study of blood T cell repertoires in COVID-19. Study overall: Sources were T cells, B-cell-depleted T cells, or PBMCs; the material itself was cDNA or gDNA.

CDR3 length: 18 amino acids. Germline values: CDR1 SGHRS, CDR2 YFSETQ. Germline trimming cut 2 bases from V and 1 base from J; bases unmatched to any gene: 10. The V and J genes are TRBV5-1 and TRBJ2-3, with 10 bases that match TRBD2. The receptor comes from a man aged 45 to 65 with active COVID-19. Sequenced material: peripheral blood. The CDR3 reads CASSFGLAGAGGTDTQYF. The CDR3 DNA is TGCGCCAGCAGCTTCGGGCTAGCGGGAGCGGGTGGCACAGATACGCAGTATTTT.